These 18 T cell receptor beta chains originate from one sample sequenced in a study of vaccination effects on CD4 cells after COVID-19. These receptors' targets are unknown. Repertoires were generated with immunoSEQ multiplex PCR, while TCRdb's copy carries only in-frame clones and drops some. The table includes roughly 63,000 clones, around 78% detected once. Prior to sequencing, the ViraFEST assay stimulated PBMC with viral peptide pools, which expanded the antigen-specific CD4+ T cells. Following culture for nine to ten days, CD4+ T cells were isolated. BNT162b2 vaccine or mRNA-1273 vaccine was given to participants in two doses. The sample here was CD4+ T cells from PBMCs cultured with HCoV-OC43 spike peptides, taken after COVID-19 vaccination. Subset described: HCoV-OC43 spike overlapping peptide pool stimulation. The receptors were sampled from a human donor who received a COVID-19 vaccine.

The sample holds a few counts of this clone. The chain joins TRBV9 to TRBJ2-1; 7 positions agree with TRBD1. The CDR3 covers 15 residues. Trimming at V came to 0 bases and at J to 4 bases, leaving 4 bases not matched to a gene. Germline V CDR1 and CDR2: SGDLS, YYNGEE. CDR3 nucleotides: TGTGCCAGCAGCGTAGGGACAGGTTTTTACAATGAGCAGTTCTTC. Its protein product is CASSVGTGFYNEQFF. Supplemented by reference TRBV9 and TRBJ2-1, the full variable domain reads DSGVTQTPKHLITATGQRVTLRCSPRSGDLSVYWYQQSLDQGLQFLIQYYNGEERAKGNILERFSAQQFPDLHSELNLSSLELGDSALYFCASSVGTGFYNEQFFGPGTRLTVL.

The gene calls are TRBV2 and TRBJ2-3; 9 bases align to TRBD2. The CDR3 sequence is 16 residues long. J was trimmed by 4 bases and V by 4 bases; bases with no gene match: 9. CDR1 and CDR2 from the germline V gene are SNHLY and FYNNEI. CDR3: CASSVNAGGPADTQYF. The CDR3 bases are TGTGCCAGCAGTGTCAATGCGGGGGGGCCGGCAGATACGCAGTATTTT.

The chain employs TRBV19 and TRBJ2-1; 8 bases fit TRBD1. The CDR3 length is 14 residues. V was pared by 5 bases and J by 5 bases, with 5 bases of the junction left unmatched. From germline, CDR1 is LNHDA and CDR2 SQIVND (reference sequence). CDR3 in DNA: TGTGCCAGTAGTGGCCGGGACAGGAACAATGAGCAGTTCTTC. Protein sequence: CASSGRDRNNEQFF.

The gene calls are TRBV7-2 and TRBJ2-3; the D gene is possibly TRBD2 (6 bases). Germline CDR1 and CDR2: SGHTA and FQGNSA. V was clipped by 3 bases and J by 8 bases, with 15 bases between them. The CDR3 length is 14 residues. CDR3 sequence: CASSFPSVEGTQYF. The CDR3 DNA is TGTGCCAGCAGCTTCCCCAGCGTGGAGGGTACGCAGTATTTT.

This clone was seen more than once but under ten times. The chain combines TRBV6-5 with TRBJ1-6; D is uncertain. V lost 10 bases and J lost 6, with 13 bases in between. The germline V gene has CDR1 MNHEY and CDR2 SVGAGI. The CDR3 contains 13 residues. The CDR3 DNA reads TGTGCCACGCAAACCGGGCTTAATTCACCCCTCCACTTT. This gives the protein CATQTGLNSPLHF.

The rearrangement links TRBV15 to TRBJ1-5; D is uncertain. The ends were cut back, 0 bases at V and 0 bases at J, with 6 bases in the middle. The CDR3 extends over 15 amino acids. Germline CDR1 LNHNV, CDR2 YYDKDF (reference sequence). The CDR3 sequence is CATSRDTYSNQPQHF. In nucleotides, the CDR3 is TGTGCCACCAGCAGAGACACCTATAGCAATCAGCCCCAGCATTTT. The variable domain in full, completed from reference TRBV15 and TRBJ1-5, reads DAMVIQNPRYQVTQFGKPVTLSCSQTLNHNVMYWYQQKSSQAPKLLFHYYDKDFNNEADTPDNFQSRRPNTSFCFLDIRSPGLGDTAMYLCATSRDTYSNQPQHFGDGTRLSIL.

This clone was seen more than once but under ten times. The chain carries TRBV4-1 and TRBJ1-2; a possible D gene is TRBD1 (6 bases). This CDR3 contains 15 residues. Germline CDR1 and CDR2: MGHRA and YSYEKL. Between the trimmed V and J ends, which lost 0 bases and 4 bases, there was a span of 12 bases. As DNA, the CDR3 is TGCGCCAGCAGCCAAGACGAAACAGGGTCCTATGGCTACACCTTC. It specifies CASSQDETGSYGYTF.

The J gene is TRBJ1-2, the V gene TRBV12-3 or TRBV12-4, with 7 bases lining up with TRBD1. The CDR3 has 13 amino acids. V gave up 6 bases and J gave up 2 bases; unmatched junction bases: 3. The CDR3: CASSPDRNYGYTF. The DNA of the CDR3 is TGTGCCAGCAGCCCGGACAGGAACTATGGCTACACCTTC.

The chain couples TRBV6-1 to TRBJ1-1; a weak D match, TRBD1 (5 bases). Trimming stripped 3 bases from V and 5 bases from J, with 10 bases between. Germline-derived CDR1 and CDR2 are MNHNS and SASEGT. This CDR3 region has 13 residues. CDR3 region: CASSDPGLTEAFF. Written as DNA, the CDR3 is TGTGCCAGCAGTGATCCGGGGCTTACTGAAGCTTTCTTT.

The chain combines TRBV5-1 with TRBJ1-4, with TRBD1 identical over 7 bases. V shed 3 bases, J shed 6 bases, and the junction held 8 bases outside the gene matches. This CDR3 has 15 amino acids. From germline, CDR1 is SGHRS and CDR2 YFSETQ. The CDR3 coding sequence is TGCGCCAGCAGCTCTACAGGGGCAAAGGATGAAAAACTGTTTTTT. Translating gives CASSSTGAKDEKLFF. Supplemented by reference TRBV5-1 and TRBJ1-4, the full variable domain reads KAGVTQTPRYLIKTRGQQVTLSCSPISGHRSVSWYQQTPGQGLQFLFEYFSETQRNKGNFPGRFSGRQFSNSRSEMNVSTLELGDSALYLCASSSTGAKDEKLFFGSGTQLSVL.

The chain employs TRBV19 and TRBJ2-3; D could derive from TRBD1 or TRBD2 (5 bases each). Between the trimmed V and J ends, which lost 6 bases and 0 bases, there was a span of 10 bases. There are 14 residues in the CDR3. CDR1 LNHDA and CDR2 SQIVND come from the germline V gene (reference sequence). CDR3 nucleotide sequence: TGTGCCAGTAGCACGGGACGGAGCACAGATACGCAGTATTTT. Translation gives CASSTGRSTDTQYF. The full variable domain, rest sourced from reference TRBV19 and TRBJ2-3, is DGGITQSPKYLFRKEGQNVTLSCEQNLNHDAMYWYRQDPGQGLRLIYYSQIVNDFQKGDIAEGYSVSREKKESFPLTVTSAQKNPTAFYLCASSTGRSTDTQYFGPGTRLTVL.

This chain joins TRBV30 and TRBJ1-6; no clear D. CDR1 and CDR2 from the germline V gene are GTSNPN and SVGIG (reference sequence). V shed 3 bases and J shed 10 bases, with 16 bases lying between them. The CDR3 has 14 residues. In DNA, the CDR3 is TGTGCCTGGAGCCTGGACGGTACAAACTCACCCCTCCACTTT. It translates to CAWSLDGTNSPLHF.

The CDR3 sequence is CASSLVSSYEQYV. The CDR3 region has the DNA TGTGCCAGCAGCTTGGTTTCCAGCTACGAGCAGTACGTC. The V call is TRBV5-8, the J call TRBJ2-7; D remains unclear. The germline gives CDR1 SGHTS, CDR2 YDEGEE. CDR3 length equals 13 residues. The germline V and J ends were trimmed by 0 bases and 3 bases, with 7 bases remaining between them.

The chain couples TRBV5-4 to TRBJ2-2, with no clear D. V was shortened by 1 base and J by 4 bases, with 5 bases between the two germline ends. The CDR3 runs to 13 residues. Germline V gives CDR1 SGHNT, CDR2 YYREEE (reference sequence). This CDR3 is CASSLRFTGELFF. DNA for the CDR3: TGTGCCAGCAGCTTGAGGTTCACCGGGGAGCTGTTTTTT.

The rearrangement links TRBV10-2 to TRBJ1-4; tentatively, D is TRBD1 (5 bases). Trimming pared 2 bases from V and 5 bases from J, leaving 15 bases between. From germline, CDR1 is WSHSY and CDR2 SAAADI. The CDR3 spans 16 residues. CDR3 residues: CASSEGLGRVNEKLFF. CDR3 in DNA: TGCGCCAGCAGTGAGGGTCTTGGCAGGGTGAATGAAAAACTGTTTTTT.

The chain combines TRBV12-3 or TRBV12-4 with TRBJ1-1; possible D gene TRBD1, 5 bases. V lost 5 bases to trimming and J lost 3 bases, with 10 bases between them. The CDR3 has 13 amino acids. The CDR3 DNA sequence: TGTGCCAGCAGTCTAGGGACCCACACTGAAGCTTTCTTT. Its translation: CASSLGTHTEAFF.

This chain connects TRBV7-9 to TRBJ1-2, with D unresolved. The germline V gene has CDR1 SEHNR and CDR2 FQNEAQ (reference sequence). The V end was cut by 2 bases, the J end by 0 bases, with 13 bases between. CDR3 size: 16 residues. The CDR3: CASSLQQIFSNYGYTF. Written as DNA, the CDR3 is TGTGCCAGCAGCTTACAACAGATATTTTCTAACTATGGCTACACCTTC.

The chain couples TRBV3-1 (or the pseudogene TRBV3-2) to TRBJ2-7; D gene uncertain. The CDR3 is 13 amino acids. Germline loops: CDR1 LGHDT, CDR2 YNNKEL (reference sequence). V was trimmed by 4 bases and J by 2 bases, leaving 9 bases between them. The CDR3 DNA reads TGTGCCAGCAGCCCCAACAGTGCCTACGAGCAGTACGTC. Translating gives CASSPNSAYEQYV.